Described below is a single T cell receptor (beta chain) sequence and its context. The lymph nodes were axillary draining lymph nodes from breast cancer patients. The data originate from a study of breast tumors, draining lymph nodes, adjacent tissues. TCRdb used MiXCR to reprocess the multiplex PCR reads, holding one entry per CDR3 protein. The sample holds about 130,000 distinct CDR3 sequences, 15% to 20% seen once. The V and J ends lost 6 bases and 0 bases respectively, with 16 bases between them. Looked up from germline, CDR1 is SGHNT and CDR2 is YYREEE (reference sequence). The CDR3 is 17 amino acids.

This chain uses TRBV5-4 with TRBJ2-6; D perhaps matches TRBD2 (6 bases). The material sequenced was axillary lymph node tissue. The receptor was derived from a female donor with breast cancer. Some clones in this sample may be carry-over from other donors' samples. This chain's CDR3 is CASIHGGAGSGANVLTF. In nucleotides, the CDR3 is TGTGCCAGCATCCATGGAGGGGCCGGCTCTGGGGCCAACGTCCTGACTTTC.